These 27 T cell receptor beta chains were sequenced from one sample in a study of response to subunit inactivated influenza vaccine. TCRdb called the RT-PCR reads again in MiXCR, with one record for every CDR3 protein. The sample carries 500,000 to 650,000 distinct CDR3 sequences, 6.5% to 8% recorded once. This sample comprised PBMCs from blood, obtained roughly 24 months after vaccination. These receptors were taken from a man between 50 and 75 years old who received an inactivated influenza vaccine.

This clonotype showed up many times. The genes are TRBV29-1 and TRBJ2-7; D perhaps matches TRBD1 (6 bases). The CDR3 sequence is 12 residues long. Per germline, CDR1 SQVTM and CDR2 ANQGSEA. Trimming shortened V by 7 bases and J by 0 bases, and 10 bases separated the two germline ends. CDR3 nucleotide sequence: TGCAGCGCTTGGACAGTCTCCTACGAGCAGTACTTC. This gives the protein CSAWTVSYEQYF.

The sample holds a few counts of this clonotype. This chain uses TRBV29-1 with TRBJ2-2; D might be TRBD1 (6 bases). The CDR3 contains 14 residues. The V end lost 7 bases, the J end lost 3 bases, and 15 bases lay between the germline ends. Germline CDR1 reads SQVTM; CDR2 reads ANQGSEA. As DNA, the CDR3 is TGCAGCGCCATGACAGGAAGCCACACCGGGGAGCTGTTTTTT. As protein: CSAMTGSHTGELFF.

This clonotype appeared many times. The rearrangement joins TRBV29-1 to TRBJ1-1, with D possibly matching TRBD1 (6 bases). The V end was cut by 0 bases, the J end by 0 bases, with 23 bases between. Germline assignment: CDR1 SQVTM and CDR2 ANQGSEA. The length of the CDR3 is 19 residues. The CDR3 sequence: CSVEDLISSRGDMNTEAFF. Here the CDR3 DNA reads TGCAGCGTTGAAGATCTGATATCGAGTAGAGGGGACATGAACACTGAAGCTTTCTTT.

V and J are TRBV11-1 and TRBJ2-1; 12 bases fit TRBD2. The CDR3 runs to 20 residues. V lost 5 bases, J lost 3 bases, and 17 bases stayed unmatched. CDR1 is SGHAT and CDR2 is FQDESV in the germline V gene (reference sequence). The CDR3 coding sequence is TGTGCCAGCAGCACCATGTGGACTAGCGGGACAAGTAGCCTCTACAATGAGCAGTTCTTC. Protein sequence: CASSTMWTSGTSSLYNEQFF.

Only a few counts were recorded for this clonotype. This chain joins TRBV20-1 and TRBJ2-7; maybe TRBD2 (5 bases). CDR1 and CDR2 from the germline V gene are DFQATT and SNEGSKA (reference sequence). CDR3 length: 9 amino acids. The V and J ends lost 6 bases and 5 bases respectively, with 5 bases between them. CDR3 coding DNA: TGCAGTGCGGGAGACGAGCAGTACTTC. Amino acids: CSAGDEQYF.

This sequence joins TRBV9 and TRBJ2-2; TRBD1 matches 9 bases. Unmatched junction bases numbered 6, after V lost 0 bases and J lost 6 bases. The V gene's germline CDR1 is SGDLS and CDR2 YYNGEE. The CDR3 is 16 residues long. The CDR3 DNA follows: TGTGCCAGCAGCGTAGTTCCGGGACAGGGTCCCGGGGAGCTGTTTTTT. The encoded protein is CASSVVPGQGPGELFF.

V gene TRBV7-9 combines with J gene TRBJ1-4; D gene unclear. From germline, CDR1 is SEHNR and CDR2 FQNEAQ (reference sequence). CDR3 length equals 15 residues. Trimming took off 4 bases at V and 6 bases at J, with 15 bases between the two ends. CDR3 nucleotide sequence: TGTGCCAGCAGCTCTTCCCGTCAAAAGTATGAAAAACTGTTTTTT. It translates to CASSSSRQKYEKLFF.

There are many counts of this clonotype. The V call is TRBV25-1, the J call TRBJ2-5; 7 bases align to TRBD2. The germline V gene has CDR1 MGHDK and CDR2 SYGVNS. V dropped 0 bases and J dropped 5; count of bases not matched to a gene: 0. The CDR3 length is 13 residues. CDR3 in DNA: TGTGCCAGCAGTGAATACGGGAGGGAGACCCAGTACTTC. Translating gives CASSEYGRETQYF.

This clonotype has at least ten counts. The chain combines TRBV24-1 with TRBJ2-1; 7 nucleotides agree with TRBD1. The ends lost 4 bases at V and 7 bases at J; junction bases unmatched: 3. CDR3 length: 13 residues. Germline-derived CDR1 and CDR2 are KGHDR and SFDVKD. The CDR3 nucleotides are TGTGCCACCAGTGAGTCGACAGGGAATGAGCAGTTCTTC. This gives the protein CATSESTGNEQFF.

The CDR3 DNA reads TGTGCCAGCAGTGACCTCGCGGGAGGGCCGAGTGAGCAGTTCTTC. It specifies CASSDLAGGPSEQFF. The chain combines TRBV6-4 with TRBJ2-1, with 9 positions matching TRBD2. The CDR3 is 15 amino acids. J lost 9 bases, V lost 2 bases, and 8 bases had no gene match. Germline assignment: CDR1 MRHNA and CDR2 SNTAGT.

This clonotype was seen only a few times. The rearrangement joins TRBV10-3 to TRBJ2-7, with a weak D call TRBD1 (6 bases). The germline gives CDR1 ENHRY, CDR2 SYGVKD. This CDR3 is built from 13 residues. V lost 5 bases to trimming and J lost 7 bases, with 15 bases between them. The CDR3 loop is CAISLGQPDEQYF. The CDR3 nucleotides are TGTGCCATCAGTCTTGGACAGCCCGATGAGCAGTACTTC.

This clonotype occurred many times. The chain links TRBV20-1 to TRBJ2-4, with D maybe TRBD2 (5 bases). This CDR3 has 13 residues. Per the germline V gene, CDR1 is DFQATT and CDR2 is SNEGSKA (reference sequence). Trimming stripped 3 bases from V and 9 bases from J, with 15 bases between. CDR3: CSASIYSERIQYF. The CDR3 DNA follows: TGCAGTGCTAGCATATATAGCGAGCGCATTCAGTACTTC.

Concerning this clonotype: A much larger clone differs by one base, so this may be a read error. The chain recombines TRBV5-4 with TRBJ1-1; 7 bases align to TRBD1. V trimming: 4 bases; J trimming: 3 bases; junction bases outside the gene matches: 9. Germline lookup yields CDR1 SGHNT and CDR2 YYREEE (reference sequence). The CDR3 runs to 15 residues. The CDR3 DNA sequence: TGTGCCAGCAGCCTCGGACAGGCGACGTACACTGAAGCTTTCTTT. It is translated as CASSLGQATYTEAFF.

The gene calls are TRBV28 and TRBJ2-1; D is ambiguous. V dropped 2 bases and J dropped 2 bases, with 13 bases sitting between them. CDR3 length equals 16 residues. The germline CDR1 and CDR2 sequences are MDHEN and SYDVKM. CDR3 in amino acids: CASSLTGYGPYNEQFF. The CDR3 region has the DNA TGTGCCAGCAGTTTAACTGGTTATGGGCCCTACAATGAGCAGTTCTTC.

The chain is built from TRBV5-1 and TRBJ2-7, with D uncertain. The CDR3 sequence is 13 residues long. Germline lookup yields CDR1 SGHRS and CDR2 YFSETQ. Trimming removed 5 bases at V and 5 bases at J, with 14 bases between. CDR3 in DNA: TGCGCCAGCAGGGGTCAAGAAACCGACGAGCAGTACTTC. Residues: CASRGQETDEQYF.

This clonotype was picked up a small number of times. The V and J genes are TRBV7-2 and TRBJ2-7, with 9 bases matching TRBD2. Germline V CDR1 and CDR2: SGHTA, FQGNSA. The CDR3 runs to 15 residues. J was trimmed by 4 bases and V by 5 bases; bases with no gene match: 9. The CDR3 loop reads CASSPSGTSMYEQYF. In DNA, the CDR3 is TGTGCCAGCAGCCCCTCCGGGACTAGCATGTACGAGCAGTACTTC.

This clonotype was picked up many times. The chain couples TRBV5-1 to TRBJ2-1; 8 nucleotides line up with TRBD2. The CDR3 is made up of 15 amino acids. Per germline, CDR1 SGHRS and CDR2 YFSETQ. V lost 5 bases and J lost 7; bases outside the gene matches: 11. DNA for the CDR3: TGCGCCAGCAGACGAGTTAGCGGGAATCTGAATGAGCAGTTCTTC. It encodes CASRRVSGNLNEQFF.

This clonotype was seen only a few times. The rearrangement links TRBV6-2 or TRBV6-3 to TRBJ1-5, with D possibly being TRBD1 (6 bases). From germline, CDR1 is MNHEY and CDR2 SVGEGT. The V gene lost 4 bases and the J gene lost 7 bases, with 11 bases spanning the gap. This CDR3 comprises 13 residues. CDR3 in amino acids: CASSWTVSQPQHF. In nucleotides, the CDR3 is TGTGCCAGCAGTTGGACAGTATCCCAGCCCCAGCATTTT.

The V gene is TRBV20-1, the J gene TRBJ2-1; D is perhaps TRBD2 (5 bases). Germline V CDR1 and CDR2: DFQATT, SNEGSKA (reference sequence). Trimming left V 0 bases short and J 3 bases short, with 12 bases between. This CDR3 is built from 15 residues. This chain's CDR3 is CSARDRLSYYNEQFF. The CDR3 DNA follows: TGCAGTGCTAGAGATAGACTATCCTACTACAATGAGCAGTTCTTC.

There are a few counts of this clonotype. V usage is TRBV29-1 and J usage is TRBJ2-5, with D hard to call. CDR3 size: 14 residues. The germline CDR1 and CDR2 sequences are SQVTM and ANQGSEA. V was clipped by 1 base and J by 7 bases, with 16 bases between them. CDR3 DNA sequence: TGCAGCGTTGAAGCTAGTCCCGGGTTAGGGACCCAGTACTTC. It codes for CSVEASPGLGTQYF.

This clonotype showed up many times. CDR3 sequence reads: CASSFSGRVRGTEAFF. CDR3 DNA: TGTGCCAGCAGTTTTTCCGGCAGGGTAAGGGGCACTGAAGCTTTCTTT. The genes are TRBV12-3 or TRBV12-4 and TRBJ1-1, with D possibly TRBD1 on 5 matching bases. The CDR3 is 16 amino acids. V was pared by 3 bases and J by 4 bases, with 18 bases between.

A few counts support this clonotype. This chain uses TRBV7-2 with TRBJ1-6, with D possibly matching TRBD1 (5 bases). Trimming took off 5 bases at V and 6 bases at J, with 8 bases between the two ends. From germline, CDR1 is SGHTA and CDR2 FQGNSA. The CDR3 totals 13 residues. CDR3 nucleotide sequence: TGTGCCAGCAGCGACAGCCTTAATTCACCCCTCCACTTT. Its protein is CASSDSLNSPLHF.

CDR3 in DNA: TGTGCCAGCAGCCTGTGGACGGTGAACACTGAAGCTTTCTTT. Its translation is CASSLWTVNTEAFF. The J gene is TRBJ1-1, the V gene TRBV12-3 or TRBV12-4; D not resolved. The V and J ends lost 6 bases and 0 bases respectively, with 11 bases between them. This CDR3 is 14 amino acids long.

This chain links TRBV9 with TRBJ2-1; D is unresolved. Germline loops: CDR1 SGDLS, CDR2 YYNGEE. V lost 0 bases and J 2 bases, leaving 3 bases between the germline ends. The CDR3 spans 13 residues. The CDR3: CASSVEAYNEQFF. The CDR3 bases are TGTGCCAGCAGCGTAGAAGCCTACAATGAGCAGTTCTTC.

This clonotype turned up a few times. This sequence joins TRBV7-2 and TRBJ1-5, with unresolved D. The V gene's germline CDR1 is SGHTA and CDR2 FQGNSA. CDR3 length equals 12 residues. The V end was cut by 4 bases, the J end by 4 bases, with 5 bases between. The CDR3: CASSSFNQPQHF. Here the CDR3 DNA reads TGTGCCAGCAGCTCATTTAATCAGCCCCAGCATTTT.

This clonotype was observed a handful of times. V usage is TRBV12-3 or TRBV12-4 and J usage is TRBJ2-7, with 8 bases lining up with TRBD1. V was pared by 3 bases and J by 6 bases, with 7 bases of the junction left unmatched. This CDR3 is 14 amino acids long. Here the CDR3 DNA reads TGTGCCAGCAGTTTCCTACAGGGGGTCGCCGAGCAGTACTTC. Protein product: CASSFLQGVAEQYF.

This clonotype was observed a few times. The chain uses TRBV4-1 and TRBJ1-1, with D perhaps matching TRBD1 (5 bases). Trimming took 1 base from V and 6 from J, leaving 15 bases between them. Per the germline V gene, CDR1 is MGHRA and CDR2 is YSYEKL. The CDR3 runs to 15 residues. CDR3 in DNA: TGCGCCAGCAGCCAAGTAGGGGCGGGATTGCCTGAAGCTTTCTTT. Residues: CASSQVGAGLPEAFF.